The 2 T cell receptor beta chains reported below all come from one sample, sequenced in a study of blood T cell repertoires in COVID-19. Clones were sequenced by immunoSEQ multiplex PCR, and TCRdb holds only the in-frame ones, with some missing. The sample has about 400,000 clones; 70% to 90% are singletons. The sequencing input was PBMCs or T cells enriched from blood (not recorded which). These TCRs come from a woman aged 18-29 years with acute COVID-19.

The chain combines TRBV19 with TRBJ2-7, with 10 bases matching TRBD2. V dropped 4 bases and J dropped 4; count of bases not matched to a gene: 1. The CDR3 has 13 amino acids. Germline loops: CDR1 LNHDA, CDR2 SQIVND (reference sequence). The CDR3 nucleotides read TGTGCCAGTAGTACGGGACTAGCGTACGAGCAGTACTTC. Translation: CASSTGLAYEQYF. The variable domain in full, completed from reference TRBV19 and TRBJ2-7, reads DGGITQSPKYLFRKEGQNVTLSCEQNLNHDAMYWYRQDPGQGLRLIYYSQIVNDFQKGDIAEGYSVSREKKESFPLTVTSAQKNPTAFYLCASSTGLAYEQYFGPGTRLTVT.

The gene calls are TRBV5-6 and TRBJ1-2; perhaps TRBD1 as D (5 bases). Trimming stripped 3 bases from V and 3 bases from J, with 12 bases between. This CDR3 region has 14 residues. Germline lookup yields CDR1 SGHDT and CDR2 YYEEEE. CDR3 nucleotide sequence: TGTGCCAGCAGCTCGGACACCTCCTACTATGGCTACACCTTC. This sequence encodes CASSSDTSYYGYTF.